This TCR beta chain derives from a study of OX40 agonist ivuxolimab in advanced cancers. Study-wide background: Ivuxolimab, an antibody that agonizes OX40 (CD134), was administered to the patients. Study-level results: Several nonresponders also turned out to have low normalized T-cell clonal expansion.

The CDR3 runs 14 residues. Germline V gene data show CDR1 as LNHDA and CDR2 as SQIVND (reference sequence). Trimming took 9 bases from V and 2 from J; bases not matched to a gene: 4. In regard to this clone: The target antigen is unknown.

Profiling relied on immunoSEQ multiplex PCR, and the TCRdb table lists in-frame clones only, not all of them. This sample has tens of thousands of clones, with nearly 90% found just once. The specimen was CD4+ or CD8+ T cells sorted from blood, collected in a trial of the OX40 agonist ivuxolimab. The receptor was derived from an adult with an advanced solid tumor such as melanoma, head and neck, liver or kidney cancer. This chain uses TRBV19 with TRBJ2-6; 7 bases match TRBD1. CDR3 loop: CASRDRAGANVLTF. The CDR3 DNA reads as TGTGCCAGCAGAGACAGGGCTGGGGCCAACGTCCTGACTTTC. Full variable domain (missing parts from reference TRBV19 and TRBJ2-6): DGGITQSPKYLFRKEGQNVTLSCEQNLNHDAMYWYRQDPGQGLRLIYYSQIVNDFQKGDIAEGYSVSREKKESFPLTVTSAQKNPTAFYLCASRDRAGANVLTFGAGSRLTVL.